This T cell receptor beta chain comes out of a study of T cells in Graves' hyperthyroidism and ophthalmopathy. Germline CDR1 reads MDHEN; CDR2 reads SYDVKM. Trimming removed 6 bases from V and 0 bases from J, with 11 bases in between. The CDR3 has 14 amino acids. This clonotype was seen many times. The source material, RNA transcripts, was used to amplify TCR beta CDR3 regions. First-round RT-PCR targeting the TCR CDR3 was performed with the HTBI primer set. MiXCR, applied by TCRdb to the multiplex PCR reads, yields one record per CDR3 protein. The table has 500,000 or so distinct CDR3 sequences, 16% seen once. Patients showing uncontrolled infection, other autoimmune disease, pregnancy or lactation were ineligible. Each 10 ml fresh peripheral blood draw supplied the PBMCs.

This receptor was obtained from a woman aged 25 to 45 with Graves' ophthalmopathy. The chain is built from TRBV28 and TRBJ1-1, with D possibly TRBD1 on 6 matching bases. Sequencing input: blood. CDR3 protein: CASSPGGMNTEAFF. CDR3 nucleotides: TGTGCCAGCAGCCCGGGGGGCATGAACACTGAAGCTTTCTTT.